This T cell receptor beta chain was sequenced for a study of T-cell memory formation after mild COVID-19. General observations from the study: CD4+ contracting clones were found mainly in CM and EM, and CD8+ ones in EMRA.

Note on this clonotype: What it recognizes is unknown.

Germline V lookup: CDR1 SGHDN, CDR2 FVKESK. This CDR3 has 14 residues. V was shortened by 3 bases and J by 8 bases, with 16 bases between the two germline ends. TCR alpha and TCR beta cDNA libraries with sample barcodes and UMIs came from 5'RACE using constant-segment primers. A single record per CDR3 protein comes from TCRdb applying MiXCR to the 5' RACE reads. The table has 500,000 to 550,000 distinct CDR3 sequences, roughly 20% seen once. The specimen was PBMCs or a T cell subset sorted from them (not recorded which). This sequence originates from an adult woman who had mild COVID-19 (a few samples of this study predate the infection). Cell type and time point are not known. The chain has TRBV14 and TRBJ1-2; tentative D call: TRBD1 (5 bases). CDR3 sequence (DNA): TGTGCCAGCAGCCAGGGGGTGAGGGGATTCGGCTACACCTTC. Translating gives CASSQGVRGFGYTF.